These 13 T cell receptor beta chains share one sample of origin, sequenced in a study of graft-versus-host responses after intestinal transplantation. No antigen is known for these receptors. Assay: immunoSEQ multiplex PCR; the TCRdb copy retains only in-frame clones and omits some. The table has over 85,000 clones, 85% to 95% seen once; the top ten hold around 0.19%. Here the sequenced sample was unstimulated CD4+ T cells sorted from spleen or lymph node cells, taken before transplant. The receptor source for this set is a human donor who was the organ donor for an intestinal transplant.

V gene TRBV6-1 combines with J gene TRBJ2-5, with D possibly TRBD2 on 5 matching bases. This CDR3 region has 15 residues. V was clipped by 3 bases and J by 5 bases, with 16 bases between them. Germline V gene lookup returns CDR1 MNHNS and CDR2 SASEGT. Here the CDR3 reads CASSERVAPYETQYF. Written as DNA, the CDR3 is TGTGCCAGCAGTGAGCGGGTAGCCCCGTATGAGACCCAGTACTTC.

The gene calls are TRBV6-1 and TRBJ1-1; D perhaps matches TRBD1 (5 bases). This CDR3 is 15 amino acids long. Germline V gene sequence: CDR1 MNHNS, CDR2 SASEGT. Trimming stripped 1 base from V and 1 base from J, with 10 bases between. The CDR3 reads CASSEVGGANTEAFF. CDR3 sequence (DNA): TGTGCCAGCAGTGAAGTCGGGGGAGCGAACACTGAAGCTTTCTTT.

The chain has TRBV18 and TRBJ1-5; TRBD1 might be the D (5 bases). Per the germline V gene, CDR1 is KGHSH and CDR2 is LQKENI. Trimming cost V 3 bases and J 6 bases, with 21 bases left between them. The CDR3 extends over 17 amino acids. The CDR3 DNA follows: TGTGCCAGCTCACCCACTCGTCGGCGGGACCCAGGTCAGCCCCAGCATTTT. Translation: CASSPTRRRDPGQPQHF.

The chain couples TRBV7-2 to TRBJ1-5, with D hard to call. V gave up 6 bases and J gave up 6 bases, with 18 bases separating them. This CDR3 comprises 15 residues. The germline V gene encodes CDR1 SGHTA and CDR2 FQGNSA. CDR3 nucleotides: TGTGCCAGCAGACCAACTTTGGGCCTCGGTCAGCCCCAGCATTTT. Translating it yields CASRPTLGLGQPQHF.

This chain links TRBV7-9 with TRBJ2-7; the match to TRBD1 covers 9 bases. The CDR3 runs 15 residues. V trimming: 2 bases; J trimming: 6 bases; junction bases outside the gene matches: 8. Looked up from germline, CDR1 is SEHNR and CDR2 is FQNEAQ (reference sequence). The CDR3 DNA reads as TGTGCCAGCAGCTTAACCGGGACAGGGCTGTCCGAGCAGTACTTC. This gives the protein CASSLTGTGLSEQYF.

This chain joins TRBV29-1 and TRBJ1-2; no clear D gene. This CDR3 is 13 amino acids long. CDR1 and CDR2 from the germline V gene are SQVTM and ANQGSEA. Trimming cost V 0 bases and J 4 bases, with 9 bases left between them. CDR3 nucleotides: TGCAGCGTTGAAGATCGTCAAGTCTATGGCTACACCTTC. Its protein is CSVEDRQVYGYTF.

The chain combines TRBV28 with TRBJ1-6; D is perhaps TRBD1 (5 bases). CDR3 length: 14 residues. Deletions cut 5 bases from V and 10 bases from J, with 15 bases between. Germline CDR1 reads MDHEN; CDR2 reads SYDVKM. CDR3 in DNA: TGTGCCAGCAGTACCGGGGCCCCGGTGTCACCCCTCCACTTT. Translating gives CASSTGAPVSPLHF.

Comment on this clone: At one end, the junction sequence differs from germline, possibly due to a read error. The rearrangement links TRBV11-3 to TRBJ2-5, with a weak D call TRBD1 (6 bases). The CDR3 sequence is 13 residues long. CDR1 SGHNT and CDR2 YENEEA come from the germline V gene. In nucleotides, the CDR3 is TGTGCCAGCAGCCGACAGGTCAGAGAGGCCCAGTACTTC. It specifies CASSRQVREAQYF.

This clone is medium-sized by share. The chain links TRBV4-1 to TRBJ2-7; the match to TRBD2 covers 10 bases. Germline V gene sequence: CDR1 MGHRA, CDR2 YSYEKL. Trimming removed 1 base from V and 0 bases from J; junction bases left unmatched: 0. CDR3 length: 15 amino acids. The CDR3: CASSQGLAGSYEQYF. The CDR3 DNA follows: TGCGCCAGCAGCCAAGGACTAGCGGGCTCCTACGAGCAGTACTTC.

The chain links TRBV11-3 to TRBJ2-7; 7 nucleotides match TRBD2. V was pared by 4 bases and J by 0 bases, with 9 bases of the junction left unmatched. This CDR3 region has 16 residues. Germline values: CDR1 SGHNT, CDR2 YENEEA. The chain's CDR3 is CASSSPWEGSSYEQYF. CDR3 nucleotide sequence: TGTGCCAGCAGCTCCCCCTGGGAGGGTAGCTCCTACGAGCAGTACTTC.

V and J are TRBV20-1 and TRBJ2-1, with D unresolved. Per germline, CDR1 DFQATT and CDR2 SNEGSKA (reference sequence). The V gene lost 4 bases and the J gene lost 4 bases, with 5 bases spanning the gap. The CDR3 loop spans 11 amino acids. Here the CDR3 reads CSATQYNEQFF. CDR3 bases: TGCAGTGCTACCCAGTACAATGAGCAGTTCTTC.

The chain recombines TRBV19 with TRBJ2-3; 9 positions match TRBD2. J lost 6 bases, V lost 2 bases, and 6 bases had no gene match. Germline assignment: CDR1 LNHDA and CDR2 SQIVND (reference sequence). CDR3 length: 15 residues. The CDR3 protein is CASSIKAGGPDTQYF. The CDR3 region has the DNA TGTGCCAGTAGTATAAAGGCGGGGGGGCCGGATACGCAGTATTTT.

The rearrangement joins TRBV2 to TRBJ2-2, with D perhaps matching TRBD2 (6 bases). The CDR3 extends over 19 amino acids. V was shortened by 3 bases and J by 4 bases, with 24 bases between the two germline ends. The germline V gene has CDR1 SNHLY and CDR2 FYNNEI. CDR3 in amino acids: CASSDRGRLGTGTTGELFF. CDR3 DNA sequence: TGTGCCAGCAGTGACCGAGGGAGACTAGGGACGGGGACCACCGGGGAGCTGTTTTTT.